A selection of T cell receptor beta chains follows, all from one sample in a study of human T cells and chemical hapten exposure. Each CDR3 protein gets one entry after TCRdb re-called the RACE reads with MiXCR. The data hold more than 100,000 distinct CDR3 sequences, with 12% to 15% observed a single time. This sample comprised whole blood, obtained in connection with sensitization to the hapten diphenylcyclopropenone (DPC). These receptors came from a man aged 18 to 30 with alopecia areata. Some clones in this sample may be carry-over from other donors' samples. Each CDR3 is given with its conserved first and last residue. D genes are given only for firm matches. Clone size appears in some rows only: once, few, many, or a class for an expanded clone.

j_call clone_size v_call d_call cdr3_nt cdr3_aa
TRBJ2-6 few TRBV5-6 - TGTGCCAGCAGCTTGCAGGAGAGGCCCTCTGGGGCCAACGTCCTGACTTTC CASSLQERPSGANVLTF
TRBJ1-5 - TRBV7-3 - TGTGCCAGCAGCCAGCATCCCAATCAGCCCCAGCATTTT CASSQHPNQPQHF
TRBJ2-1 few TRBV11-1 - TGTGCCAGCAGCTTAGGTGCCCACAATGAGCAGTTCTTC CASSLGAHNEQFF
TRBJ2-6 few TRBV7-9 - TGTGCCAGCAGCACATACGCGCAGTTTGGGGCCAACGTCCTGACTTTC CASSTYAQFGANVLTF
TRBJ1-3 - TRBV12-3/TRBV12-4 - TGTGCCAGCAGTTTCTCACAGATCTCTGGAAACACCATATATTTT CASSFSQISGNTIYF
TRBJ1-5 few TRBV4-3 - TGCGCCAGCAGCCAAGGCCCCAATCAGCCCCAGCATTTT CASSQGPNQPQHF
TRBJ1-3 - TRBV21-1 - TGTGCCAGCAGCAAGGGGGACATTGGAACGCCTGGAAACACCATATATTTT CASSKGDIGTPGNTIYF
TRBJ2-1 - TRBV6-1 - TGTGCCAGCAGTGAAAACAGTGAGCAGTTCTTC CASSENSEQFF
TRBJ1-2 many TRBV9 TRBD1 TGTGCCAGCAGCGTGAGAGGGACAGCCTTCTATGGCTACACCTTC CASSVRGTAFYGYTF
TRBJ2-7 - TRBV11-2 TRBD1 TGTGCCAGCAGCTTAGGGGACAGGGCCTACGAGCAGTACTTC CASSLGDRAYEQYF
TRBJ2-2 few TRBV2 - TGTGCCAGCAGTGATTTCGACAGAAGAGCGAACACCGGGGAGCTGTTTTTT CASSDFDRRANTGELFF
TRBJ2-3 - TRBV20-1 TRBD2 TGCAGTGCTAGGGCGGGAGCCACAGATACGCAGTATTTT CSARAGATDTQYF
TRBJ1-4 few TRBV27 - TGTGCCAGCAGTCCCCAGGGCGTAAATGAAAAACTGTTTTTT CASSPQGVNEKLFF
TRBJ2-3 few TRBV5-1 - TGCGCCAGCAGCCGATCTAGCGTGCCTACTAGCACAGATACGCAGTATTTT CASSRSSVPTSTDTQYF
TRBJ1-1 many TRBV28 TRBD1 TGTGCCGGAGGGACAGTCGGCACTGAAGCTTTCTTT CAGGTVGTEAFF
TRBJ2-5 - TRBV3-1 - TGTGCCAGCAGCCAACTTCAGGGGCGGAAACAAGAGACCCAGTACTTC CASSQLQGRKQETQYF
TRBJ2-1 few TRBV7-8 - TGTGCCAGCAGCTTCGGCGGCCGCAATGAGCAGTTCTTC CASSFGGRNEQFF
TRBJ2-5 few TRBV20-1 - TGCAGTGCTCCGAAGATTGGGACCCTCGGGGAGACCCAGTACTTC CSAPKIGTLGETQYF
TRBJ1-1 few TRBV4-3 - TGCGCCAGCAGCCAAGAGTCGAACACTGAAGCTTTCTTT CASSQESNTEAFF
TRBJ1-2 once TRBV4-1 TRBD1 TGCGCCAGCAGCCAACCCGCCCCCTTTTTGGACAGGGCGACTAACTATGGCTACACCTTC CASSQPAPFLDRATNYGYTF
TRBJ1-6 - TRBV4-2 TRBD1 TGTGCCAGCAGCCAACCTGGTGGGACAGGGATAAATTCACCCCTCCACTTT CASSQPGGTGINSPLHF
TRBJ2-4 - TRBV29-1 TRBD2 TGCAGCGTGACTGGGACTAGCGGGGTTCAAGCCAAAAACATTCAGTACTTC CSVTGTSGVQAKNIQYF
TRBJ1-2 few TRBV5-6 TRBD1 TGTGCCAGCAGCTCCGGACAGGGGGCTTATGGCTACACCTTC CASSSGQGAYGYTF
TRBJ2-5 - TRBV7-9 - TGTGCCAGCAGCCAGGCTGGAACGGGCCAAGAGACCCAGTACTTC CASSQAGTGQETQYF
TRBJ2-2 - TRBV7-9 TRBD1 TGTGCCAGCAGCTTAAAGACAGGGGGCGAAAACACCGGGGAGCTGTTTTTT CASSLKTGGENTGELFF
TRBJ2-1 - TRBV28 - TGTGCCAGCAGTTTATCGGGGGAATCCTACAATGAGCAGTTCTTC CASSLSGESYNEQFF
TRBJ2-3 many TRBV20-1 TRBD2 TGCAGTGCCCTTAGCGGGACCCTAATGGCAGATACGCAGTATTTT CSALSGTLMADTQYF
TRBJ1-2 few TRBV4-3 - TGCGCCAGCAGCCAAGATCTTTCCCCTCTCGACAGCGGCTACACCTTC CASSQDLSPLDSGYTF
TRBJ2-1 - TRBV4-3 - TGCGCCAGCAGCCAAGGAGGGGACTACAATGAGCAGTTCTTC CASSQGGDYNEQFF
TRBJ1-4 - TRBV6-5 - TGTGCCAGCAGTTACGGGTGGGACCCCGATGAAAAACTGTTTTTT CASSYGWDPDEKLFF
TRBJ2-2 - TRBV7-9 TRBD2 TGTGCCAGCAGCTTCACCGCGGGGGCGAACACCGGGGAGCTGTTTTTT CASSFTAGANTGELFF
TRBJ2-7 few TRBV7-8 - TGTGCCAGCAGCATAGACCGGTTATTCGACGAGCAGTACTTC CASSIDRLFDEQYF
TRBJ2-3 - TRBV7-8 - TGTCCCAGCAGCTCCTTCACAGATACGCAGTATTTT CPSSSFTDTQYF
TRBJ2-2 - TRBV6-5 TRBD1 TGTGCCAGCAGTCCAATTCGGACAGGTACCGGGGAGCTGTTTTTT CASSPIRTGTGELFF
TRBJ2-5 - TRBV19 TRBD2 TGTGCCAGTAGCTTAGCGGGGTTGGAGACCCAGTACTTC CASSLAGLETQYF
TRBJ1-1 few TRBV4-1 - TGCGCCAGCAGCCAAGGCGGGGCTGGGTTGGACACTGAAGCTTTCTTT CASSQGGAGLDTEAFF
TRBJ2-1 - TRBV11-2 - TGTGCCAGCAGCCCTCAAGGCCTCTCCTACAATGAGCAGTTCTTC CASSPQGLSYNEQFF
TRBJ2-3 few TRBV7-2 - TGTGCCAGCAGTCCCCCAGCGGCAGATACGCAGTATTTT CASSPPAADTQYF
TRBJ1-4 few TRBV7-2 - TGTGCCAGCAGCCGATCGGGGGTTGAAAAACTGTTTTTT CASSRSGVEKLFF
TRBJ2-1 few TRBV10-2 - TGCGCCAGCAGTGATGGCGGGGCCTACAATGAGCAGTTCTTC CASSDGGAYNEQFF
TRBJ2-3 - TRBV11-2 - TGTGCCAGCAGCTCTCCGGGACACTACACAGATACGCAGTATTTT CASSSPGHYTDTQYF
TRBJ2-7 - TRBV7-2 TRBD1 TGTGCCAGCAGGCCCACAGGGGGCGTCTACGAGCAGTACTTC CASRPTGGVYEQYF
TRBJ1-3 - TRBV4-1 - TGCGCCAGCAGCCCACCCGGCAGGGGCTTGAACACCATATATTTT CASSPPGRGLNTIYF
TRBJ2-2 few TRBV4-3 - TGCGCCAGCAGCCATCACGGACGGTTGAACACCGGGGAGCTGTTTTTT CASSHHGRLNTGELFF
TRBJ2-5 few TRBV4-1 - TGCGCCAGCAGCCAAGAACTCGGTCAGCGGGAAGAGACCCAGTACTTC CASSQELGQREETQYF
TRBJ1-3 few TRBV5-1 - TGCGCCAGCAGCGGGGCACCAGACTCTGGAAACACCATATATTTT CASSGAPDSGNTIYF
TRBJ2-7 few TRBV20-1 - TGCAGCTTCGACAGGGACTCCTTCTACGAGCAGTACTTC CSFDRDSFYEQYF
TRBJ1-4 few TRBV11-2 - TGTGCCAGCAGCTTAGGTCATTCTTCGGGAGGGGCTAATGAAAAACTGTTTTTT CASSLGHSSGGANEKLFF
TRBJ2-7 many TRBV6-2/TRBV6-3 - TGTGCCAGCAGTTACCACGGGGGTTACGAGCAGTACTTC CASSYHGGYEQYF
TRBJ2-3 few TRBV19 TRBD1 TGTGCCAGTAGCAACAGGGGGCTCGAAGATACGCAGTATTTT CASSNRGLEDTQYF
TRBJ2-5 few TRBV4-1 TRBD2 TGCGCCAGCAGCCAAGCCGAGGGACTAGTAGTGGAGACCCAGTACTTC CASSQAEGLVVETQYF
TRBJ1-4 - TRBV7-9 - TGTGCCAGCAGCTTAAAGACGGAGGATGAAAAACTGTTTTTT CASSLKTEDEKLFF
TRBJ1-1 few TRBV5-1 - TGCGCCAGCAGCTTGGAGGCAGGGAGGGACACTGAAGCTTTCTTT CASSLEAGRDTEAFF
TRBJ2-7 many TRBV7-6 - TGTGCCAGCAGCTTAGGACAGTATGCCGAGCAGTACTTC CASSLGQYAEQYF